Given below is one TCR beta chain in context. The method was immunoSEQ multiplex PCR; TCRdb's version includes in-frame clones alone and lacks a portion of them. The table shows over 150,000 clones, with around nine tenths occurring only once. Trimming cost V 6 bases and J 10 bases, with 28 bases left between them. Germline assignment: CDR1 MNHEY and CDR2 SVGEGT. This CDR3 comprises 17 residues. The record originates from a study of T cell responses to AZD1222 COVID-19 vaccine. The TCR comes from an adult in good health. The chain employs TRBV6-2 or TRBV6-3 and TRBJ2-1; D might be TRBD2 (6 bases). The sample in question was peripheral blood, obtained on day 0 of AZD1222 vaccination. The CDR3 bases are TGTGCCAGCAGCCCGCAGCTGTCGCGTCGGCGGGATGGGGAGCAGTTCTTC. This translates into CASSPQLSRRRDGEQFF.